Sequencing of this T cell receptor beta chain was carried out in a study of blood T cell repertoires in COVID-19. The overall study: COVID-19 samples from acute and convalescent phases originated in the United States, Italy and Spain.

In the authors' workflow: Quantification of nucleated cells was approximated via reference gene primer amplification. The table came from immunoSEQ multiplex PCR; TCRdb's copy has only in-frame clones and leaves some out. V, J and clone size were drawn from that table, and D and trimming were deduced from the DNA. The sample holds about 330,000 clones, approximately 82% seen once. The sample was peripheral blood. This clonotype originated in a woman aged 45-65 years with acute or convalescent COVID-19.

CDR3 loop: CASSPRQGADTQYF. CDR3 sequence (DNA): TGTGCCAGCAGCCCCCGACAGGGGGCAGATACGCAGTATTTT. This chain uses TRBV7-9 with TRBJ2-3; 9 bases are a match to TRBD1. Looked up from germline, CDR1 is SEHNR and CDR2 is FQNEAQ (reference sequence). The CDR3 extends over 14 amino acids. V lost 5 bases and J lost 4; bases outside the gene matches: 4.